A selection of T cell receptor beta chains follows, all from one sample in a study of shared clonotypes between healthy human individuals. Method: immunoSEQ multiplex PCR; TCRdb's copy keeps in-frame clones and lacks some. The table includes 750,000 to 1,000,000 clones, 80% to 95% detected once. Sequenced: naive CD8+ T cells sorted from blood. The receptors stem from a man aged 25-45 years in good health. The CDR3 runs from the conserved cysteine through the conserved F or W. Each record gives: CDR3 DNA, CDR3 protein, J gene, CDR3 length, D gene, clone size, V gene. A D gene is named only where the DNA matches it firmly. The size entry is marked missing in some rows and otherwise reads once, few, many or a size class.

CDR3nt: TGTGCCAGCAGACTAGAGGCCCCGACCCACTACGAGCAGTACTTC
CDR3aa: CASRLEAPTHYEQYF
j_gene: TRBJ2-7
len: 15
d_gene: NA
abundance: NA
v_gene: TRBV7-8

CDR3nt: TGTGCCAGCAGCTCGTTAAATCAGCCCCAGCATTTT
CDR3aa: CASSSLNQPQHF
j_gene: TRBJ1-5
len: 12
d_gene: NA
abundance: NA
v_gene: TRBV7-9

CDR3nt: TGTGCCAGCAGCTCCGGGACAAGGTTGGGGGATGAGCAGTTCTTC
CDR3aa: CASSSGTRLGDEQFF
j_gene: TRBJ2-1
len: 15
d_gene: NA
abundance: NA
v_gene: TRBV7-9

CDR3nt: TGTGCCAGCAGCCTTAGCGGGAGTACAGATACGCAGTATTTT
CDR3aa: CASSLSGSTDTQYF
j_gene: TRBJ2-3
len: 14
d_gene: TRBD2
abundance: NA
v_gene: TRBV7-6

CDR3nt: TGTGCCAGCAGTTTGCTAGCGGGAGTTGAGGCCCATGAGCAGTTCTTC
CDR3aa: CASSLLAGVEAHEQFF
j_gene: TRBJ2-1
len: 16
d_gene: TRBD2
abundance: NA
v_gene: TRBV27

CDR3nt: TGTGCCAGCAGTGAATACGCGCGGACAGAGCCTTACAATGAGCAGTTCTTC
CDR3aa: CASSEYARTEPYNEQFF
j_gene: TRBJ2-1
len: 17
d_gene: NA
abundance: NA
v_gene: TRBV25-1

CDR3nt: TGTGCCAGCTCGACAGCGAGGGGGCTGGCTTTCTTT
CDR3aa: CASSTARGLAFF
j_gene: TRBJ1-1
len: 12
d_gene: TRBD1
abundance: NA
v_gene: TRBV28

CDR3nt: TGTGCCTGGAGTGTTGCCCGGGACGATGAGCAGTTCTTC
CDR3aa: CAWSVARDDEQFF
j_gene: TRBJ2-1
len: 13
d_gene: NA
abundance: NA
v_gene: TRBV30

CDR3nt: TGTGCCAGCACCCTGGGTAGCAGCTACAATGAGCAGTTCTTC
CDR3aa: CASTLGSSYNEQFF
j_gene: TRBJ2-1
len: 14
d_gene: NA
abundance: many
v_gene: TRBV6-6

CDR3nt: TGTGCCAGCAGCTACTCGGACAGTTTTGAAGCTTTCTTT
CDR3aa: CASSYSDSFEAFF
j_gene: TRBJ1-1
len: 13
d_gene: NA
abundance: NA
v_gene: TRBV6-5

CDR3nt: TGTGCCAGTAGTATAGATCGGGGACAGGGAAGTGAAAAACTGTTTTTT
CDR3aa: CASSIDRGQGSEKLFF
j_gene: TRBJ1-4
len: 16
d_gene: TRBD1
abundance: NA
v_gene: TRBV19

CDR3nt: TGTGCCAGCAGTAAATACCGTGAGCAGTTCTTC
CDR3aa: CASSKYREQFF
j_gene: TRBJ2-1
len: 11
d_gene: NA
abundance: NA
v_gene: TRBV27

CDR3nt: TGTGCCAGCAGTTTGCCAGGGGGCTCCTACGAGCAGTACTTC
CDR3aa: CASSLPGGSYEQYF
j_gene: TRBJ2-7
len: 14
d_gene: TRBD1
abundance: NA
v_gene: TRBV28

CDR3nt: TGCGCCAGCAGGCCGTTGCCCGAACGGACGGAATACAATGAGCAGTTCTTC
CDR3aa: CASRPLPERTEYNEQFF
j_gene: TRBJ2-1
len: 17
d_gene: NA
abundance: NA
v_gene: TRBV5-1

CDR3nt: TGTGCCAGCAGCTTAGAGCGGGTTAGCTCCGACGGGGAGCTGTTTTTT
CDR3aa: CASSLERVSSDGELFF
j_gene: TRBJ2-2
len: 16
d_gene: NA
abundance: NA
v_gene: TRBV7-9

CDR3nt: TGTGCCGGGGGACCGATGAACACTGAAGCTTTCTTT
CDR3aa: CAGGPMNTEAFF
j_gene: TRBJ1-1
len: 12
d_gene: NA
abundance: NA
v_gene: TRBV2

CDR3nt: TGTGCCAGCAGTAGGGGTGGCGCTAGCGGGAAGAACACCGGGGAGCTGTTTTTT
CDR3aa: CASSRGGASGKNTGELFF
j_gene: TRBJ2-2
len: 18
d_gene: TRBD2
abundance: NA
v_gene: TRBV11-2

CDR3nt: TGCGCCAGCAGCCAAGTTGCCGGGACTAGCGGACCTCGGTCGTTCTTC
CDR3aa: CASSQVAGTSGPRSFF
j_gene: TRBJ2-1
len: 16
d_gene: TRBD2
abundance: NA
v_gene: TRBV4-1

CDR3nt: TGTGCCAGTAGTAGCGGACTGGCCTACGAGCAGTACTTC
CDR3aa: CASSSGLAYEQYF
j_gene: TRBJ2-7
len: 13
d_gene: NA
abundance: NA
v_gene: TRBV19

CDR3nt: TGCGCCAGCAGCCAAGAGGGCCTGGTGGTCGCGGAGTACTTC
CDR3aa: CASSQEGLVVAEYF
j_gene: TRBJ2-7
len: 14
d_gene: NA
abundance: NA
v_gene: TRBV4-1

CDR3nt: TGTGCCAGCAGACAGGGGGACTCTGGAAACACCATATATTTT
CDR3aa: CASRQGDSGNTIYF
j_gene: TRBJ1-3
len: 14
d_gene: TRBD1
abundance: NA
v_gene: TRBV2

CDR3nt: TGCACCAGCACAAGAGGGGTGGTGAATGAGCAGTTCTTC
CDR3aa: CTSTRGVVNEQFF
j_gene: TRBJ2-1
len: 13
d_gene: NA
abundance: NA
v_gene: TRBV1

CDR3nt: TGCGCCAGCAGTCAATTCTGGGGGCAATTTGCTGGGGCCAACGTCCTGACTTTC
CDR3aa: CASSQFWGQFAGANVLTF
j_gene: TRBJ2-6
len: 18
d_gene: NA
abundance: NA
v_gene: TRBV23-1

CDR3nt: TGTGCCAGCAGCCCGCGGACTAGCGGGTTTAGCACAGATACGCAGTATTTT
CDR3aa: CASSPRTSGFSTDTQYF
j_gene: TRBJ2-3
len: 17
d_gene: TRBD2
abundance: NA
v_gene: TRBV7-2

CDR3nt: TGTGCCGGAGCCTCGGGGACACTATACAATGAGCAGTTCTTC
CDR3aa: CAGASGTLYNEQFF
j_gene: TRBJ2-1
len: 14
d_gene: NA
abundance: NA
v_gene: TRBV18

CDR3nt: TGTGCCAGCAGCACTCAGGGGGGGCCTATCTACGAGCAGTACTTC
CDR3aa: CASSTQGGPIYEQYF
j_gene: TRBJ2-7
len: 15
d_gene: NA
abundance: NA
v_gene: TRBV14

CDR3nt: TGTGCCAGCAGTGACCAGGGCCCCTACGAGCAGTACTTC
CDR3aa: CASSDQGPYEQYF
j_gene: TRBJ2-7
len: 13
d_gene: NA
abundance: NA
v_gene: TRBV27

CDR3nt: TGTGCCAGCCTATCAGAAGGTATCAGGGAGTGGTACTATGGCTACACCTTC
CDR3aa: CASLSEGIREWYYGYTF
j_gene: TRBJ1-2
len: 17
d_gene: NA
abundance: NA
v_gene: TRBV2

CDR3nt: TGTGCCAGTAGCCTAACCTCCTACAATGAGCAGTTCTTC
CDR3aa: CASSLTSYNEQFF
j_gene: TRBJ2-1
len: 13
d_gene: NA
abundance: NA
v_gene: TRBV19

CDR3nt: TGTGCCAGCAGCCCCCCGGGGGAAAACACAGATACGCAGTATTTT
CDR3aa: CASSPPGENTDTQYF
j_gene: TRBJ2-3
len: 15
d_gene: NA
abundance: NA
v_gene: TRBV14

CDR3nt: TGTGCCAGCAGTTTATGCGTGGTGGACGGAGGAACGGTCTGTTGGAATGAAAAACTGTTTTTT
CDR3aa: CASSLCVVDGGTVCWNEKLFF
j_gene: TRBJ1-4
len: 21
d_gene: NA
abundance: NA
v_gene: TRBV28

CDR3nt: TGTGCCAGCATCACGGGACAGGGAGGTCAGCCCCAGCATTTT
CDR3aa: CASITGQGGQPQHF
j_gene: TRBJ1-5
len: 14
d_gene: TRBD1
abundance: NA
v_gene: TRBV6-6

CDR3nt: TGTGCCAGCAGCTTAGCCGGGGGGGTGCCGTTCGGCGAGCAGTACTTC
CDR3aa: CASSLAGGVPFGEQYF
j_gene: TRBJ2-7
len: 16
d_gene: TRBD2
abundance: NA
v_gene: TRBV7-8

CDR3nt: TGTGCCAGCACCCCGGACAGCCCACGACCGGATACGCAGTATTTT
CDR3aa: CASTPDSPRPDTQYF
j_gene: TRBJ2-3
len: 15
d_gene: NA
abundance: NA
v_gene: TRBV6-1

CDR3nt: TGTGCCAGCAGGAAAAGCGGGAGCGGCTACAATGAGCAGTTCTTC
CDR3aa: CASRKSGSGYNEQFF
j_gene: TRBJ2-1
len: 15
d_gene: TRBD2
abundance: NA
v_gene: TRBV2

CDR3nt: TGTGCCAGCACCAGTAGGGACAGGGGGGAGGAGAACACTGAAGCTTTCTTT
CDR3aa: CASTSRDRGEENTEAFF
j_gene: TRBJ1-1
len: 17
d_gene: TRBD1
abundance: once
v_gene: TRBV7-9

CDR3nt: TGTGCCAGCAGTTTTCTGGGGGAAGCCTACGAGCAGTACTTC
CDR3aa: CASSFLGEAYEQYF
j_gene: TRBJ2-7
len: 14
d_gene: NA
abundance: NA
v_gene: TRBV27

CDR3nt: TGCGCCAGCAGGGGGGAGACCCAGTACTTC
CDR3aa: CASRGETQYF
j_gene: TRBJ2-5
len: 10
d_gene: NA
abundance: few
v_gene: TRBV5-1

CDR3nt: TGTGCCAGCAGCGTACAGGGGAACGCTTACAATGAGCAGTTCTTC
CDR3aa: CASSVQGNAYNEQFF
j_gene: TRBJ2-1
len: 15
d_gene: NA
abundance: NA
v_gene: TRBV9

CDR3nt: TGCGCCAGCAGCTTGGAAAGGGTCTCTAGGGGCTACGAGCAGTACTTC
CDR3aa: CASSLERVSRGYEQYF
j_gene: TRBJ2-7
len: 16
d_gene: NA
abundance: NA
v_gene: TRBV5-1

CDR3nt: TGTGCCAGCAGTGTCTTTAGGACCCGGGAGGAGTACTTC
CDR3aa: CASSVFRTREEYF
j_gene: TRBJ2-7
len: 13
d_gene: TRBD2
abundance: NA
v_gene: TRBV6-1

CDR3nt: TGCGCCAGCAGCCCCTCCCAGCCCCAGGGACCCCCAAACATTCAGTACTTC
CDR3aa: CASSPSQPQGPPNIQYF
j_gene: TRBJ2-4
len: 17
d_gene: NA
abundance: NA
v_gene: TRBV4-1

CDR3nt: TGTGCCAGCTCACCAGCTCTAGCGGGTCGTGCAGATACGCAGTATTTT
CDR3aa: CASSPALAGRADTQYF
j_gene: TRBJ2-3
len: 16
d_gene: TRBD2
abundance: NA
v_gene: TRBV18

CDR3nt: TGCGCCAGCAGCCAATGGTATCGGGAGTGGGTAAAGACCCAGTACTTC
CDR3aa: CASSQWYREWVKTQYF
j_gene: TRBJ2-5
len: 16
d_gene: NA
abundance: NA
v_gene: TRBV4-3

CDR3nt: TGTGCCAGCAGCTTCCGCGGGACTAGCGGGAACTCGAACACCGGGGAGCTGTTTTTT
CDR3aa: CASSFRGTSGNSNTGELFF
j_gene: TRBJ2-2
len: 19
d_gene: TRBD2
abundance: few
v_gene: TRBV7-2

CDR3nt: TGTGCCAGCAGTTTCTTTCAGGCGAGTGAAGCTTTCTTT
CDR3aa: CASSFFQASEAFF
j_gene: TRBJ1-1
len: 13
d_gene: NA
abundance: once
v_gene: TRBV27

CDR3nt: TGTGCCAGCAGTAAAGACTATAGCCCGATCTACGAGCAGTACTTC
CDR3aa: CASSKDYSPIYEQYF
j_gene: TRBJ2-7
len: 15
d_gene: NA
abundance: NA
v_gene: TRBV27

CDR3nt: TGTGCCAGCAGTCCCCACCGGCGCTTTGAGACCCAGTACTTC
CDR3aa: CASSPHRRFETQYF
j_gene: TRBJ2-5
len: 14
d_gene: NA
abundance: NA
v_gene: TRBV27

CDR3nt: TGTGCCAGCAGCTTGGAGAGCGGGAGTAAGCAGTATTTT
CDR3aa: CASSLESGSKQYF
j_gene: TRBJ2-3
len: 13
d_gene: TRBD2
abundance: NA
v_gene: TRBV5-4

CDR3nt: TGTGCCAGCAGTTTGGTAGGGGGCACTTACGAGCAGTACTTC
CDR3aa: CASSLVGGTYEQYF
j_gene: TRBJ2-7
len: 14
d_gene: TRBD1
abundance: few
v_gene: TRBV28

CDR3nt: TGTGCCAGCAGTGAAACAGAGAACCCCCACTACGAGCAGTACTTC
CDR3aa: CASSETENPHYEQYF
j_gene: TRBJ2-7
len: 15
d_gene: NA
abundance: NA
v_gene: TRBV6-1

CDR3nt: TGTGCCAGCAGCGCTAGCGGGGGGTTCTACGAGCAGTACTTC
CDR3aa: CASSASGGFYEQYF
j_gene: TRBJ2-7
len: 14
d_gene: TRBD2
abundance: NA
v_gene: TRBV9

CDR3nt: TGTGCCAGCAGTGAGAGGGGGGTGACTAGCGGGAGCCCCTACAATGAGCAGTTCTTC
CDR3aa: CASSERGVTSGSPYNEQFF
j_gene: TRBJ2-1
len: 19
d_gene: TRBD2
abundance: NA
v_gene: TRBV6-1

CDR3nt: TGTGCCAGCAGCAAAGGGCTAGCGGCAAGAAACAATGAGCAGTTCTTC
CDR3aa: CASSKGLAARNNEQFF
j_gene: TRBJ2-1
len: 16
d_gene: NA
abundance: NA
v_gene: TRBV21-1

CDR3nt: TGTGCCAGCAGCTTAACTAGCGGGAGTTATTCCTACAATGAGCAGTTCTTC
CDR3aa: CASSLTSGSYSYNEQFF
j_gene: TRBJ2-1
len: 17
d_gene: TRBD2
abundance: NA
v_gene: TRBV7-6

CDR3nt: TGTGCCAGCAGCTTCGGGACTAGCGGGGAGCTGTTTTTT
CDR3aa: CASSFGTSGELFF
j_gene: TRBJ2-2
len: 13
d_gene: TRBD2
abundance: NA
v_gene: TRBV5-8

CDR3nt: TGTGCCAGCAGCACGGACACTCAACACAACCACTACGAGCAGTACTTC
CDR3aa: CASSTDTQHNHYEQYF
j_gene: TRBJ2-7
len: 16
d_gene: NA
abundance: once
v_gene: TRBV7-8